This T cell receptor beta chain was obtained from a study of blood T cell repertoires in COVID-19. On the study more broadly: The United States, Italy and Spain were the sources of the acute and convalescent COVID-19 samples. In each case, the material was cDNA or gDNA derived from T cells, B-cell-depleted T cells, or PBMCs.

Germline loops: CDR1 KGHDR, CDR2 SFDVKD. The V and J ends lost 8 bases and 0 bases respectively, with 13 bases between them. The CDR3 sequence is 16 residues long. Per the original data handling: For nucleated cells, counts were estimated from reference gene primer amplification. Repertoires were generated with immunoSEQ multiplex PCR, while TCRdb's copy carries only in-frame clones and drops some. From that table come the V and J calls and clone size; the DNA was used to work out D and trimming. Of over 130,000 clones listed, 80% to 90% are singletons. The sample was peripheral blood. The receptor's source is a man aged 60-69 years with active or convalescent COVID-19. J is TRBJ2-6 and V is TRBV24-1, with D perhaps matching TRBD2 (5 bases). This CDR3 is CATTPGRGSGANVLTF. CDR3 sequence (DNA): TGTGCCACCACCCCCGGACGGGGCTCTGGGGCCAACGTCCTGACTTTC.